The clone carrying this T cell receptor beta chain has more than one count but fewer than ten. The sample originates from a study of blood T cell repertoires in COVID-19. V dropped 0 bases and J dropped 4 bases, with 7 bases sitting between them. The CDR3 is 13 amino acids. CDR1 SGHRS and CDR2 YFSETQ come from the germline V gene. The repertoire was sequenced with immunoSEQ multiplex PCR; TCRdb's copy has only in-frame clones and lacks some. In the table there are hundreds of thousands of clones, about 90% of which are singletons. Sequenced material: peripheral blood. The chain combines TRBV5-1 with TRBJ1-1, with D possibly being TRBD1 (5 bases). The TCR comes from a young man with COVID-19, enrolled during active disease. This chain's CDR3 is CASSLDRPTEAFF. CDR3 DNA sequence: TGCGCCAGCAGCTTGGACAGGCCCACTGAAGCTTTCTTT.